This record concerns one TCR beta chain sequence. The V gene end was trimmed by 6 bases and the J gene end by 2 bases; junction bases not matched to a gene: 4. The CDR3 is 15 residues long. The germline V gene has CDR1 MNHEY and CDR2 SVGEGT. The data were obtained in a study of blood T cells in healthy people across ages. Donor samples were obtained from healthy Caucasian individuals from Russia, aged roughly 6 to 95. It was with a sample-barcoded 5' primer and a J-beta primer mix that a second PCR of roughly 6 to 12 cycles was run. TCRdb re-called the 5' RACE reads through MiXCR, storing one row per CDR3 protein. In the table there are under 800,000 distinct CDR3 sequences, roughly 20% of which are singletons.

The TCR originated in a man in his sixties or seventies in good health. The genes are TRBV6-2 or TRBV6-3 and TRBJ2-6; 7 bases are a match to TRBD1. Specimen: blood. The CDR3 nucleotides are TGTGCCAGCAGAATGACAGGGCCTGGGGCCAACGTCCTGACTTTC. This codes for CASRMTGPGANVLTF.